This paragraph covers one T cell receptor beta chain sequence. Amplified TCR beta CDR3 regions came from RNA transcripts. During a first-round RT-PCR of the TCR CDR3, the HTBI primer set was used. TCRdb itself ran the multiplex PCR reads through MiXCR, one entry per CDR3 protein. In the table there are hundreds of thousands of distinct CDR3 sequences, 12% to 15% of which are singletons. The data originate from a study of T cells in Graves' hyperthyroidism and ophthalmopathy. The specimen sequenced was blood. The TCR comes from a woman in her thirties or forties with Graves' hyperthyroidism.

The CDR3 nucleotides read TGTGCCTGGAGTGTACTGCGGGCCGGGGAGCTGTTTTTT. Protein sequence: CAWSVLRAGELFF. The chain combines TRBV30 with TRBJ2-2; possibly TRBD2 for D (5 bases). V dropped 0 bases and J dropped 6 bases, with 8 bases sitting between them. CDR1 and CDR2 from the germline V gene are GTSNPN and SVGIG (reference sequence). The CDR3 loop spans 13 amino acids.